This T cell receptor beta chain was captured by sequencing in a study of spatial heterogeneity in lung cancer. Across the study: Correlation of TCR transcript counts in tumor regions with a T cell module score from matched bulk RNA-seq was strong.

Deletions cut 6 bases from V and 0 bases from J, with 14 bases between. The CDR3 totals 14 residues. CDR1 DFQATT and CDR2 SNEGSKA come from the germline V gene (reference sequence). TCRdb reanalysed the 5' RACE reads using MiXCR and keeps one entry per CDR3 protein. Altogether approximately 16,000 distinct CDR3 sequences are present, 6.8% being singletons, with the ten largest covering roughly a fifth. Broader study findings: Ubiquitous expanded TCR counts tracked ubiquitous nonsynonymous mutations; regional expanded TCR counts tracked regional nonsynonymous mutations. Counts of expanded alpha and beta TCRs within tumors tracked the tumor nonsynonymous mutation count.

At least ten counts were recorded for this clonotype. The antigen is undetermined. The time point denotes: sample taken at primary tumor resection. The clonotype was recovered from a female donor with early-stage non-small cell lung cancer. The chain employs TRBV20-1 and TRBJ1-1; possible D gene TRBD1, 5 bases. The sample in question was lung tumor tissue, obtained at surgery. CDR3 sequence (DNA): TGCAGTGCCCGCTCCGGGACGGTGAACACTGAAGCTTTCTTT. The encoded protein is CSARSGTVNTEAFF.